The 12 T cell receptor beta chains below were found in one sample sequenced in a study of cytomegalovirus exposure and HLA in healthy donors. Using immunoSEQ multiplex PCR, the repertoire was profiled, and TCRdb retains in-frame clones only, with some absent. The sample carries some 170,000 clones, more than 75% recorded once. The source material was PBMCs. These receptors were obtained from a young man in good health and CMV-seropositive.

V and J are TRBV5-1 and TRBJ2-2, with TRBD1 identical over 7 bases. Germline values: CDR1 SGHRS, CDR2 YFSETQ. The CDR3 sequence is 19 residues long. V lost 2 bases and J lost 1; bases outside the gene matches: 14. In nucleotides, the CDR3 is TGCGCCAGCAGCTTTCCCGGACAGGTACGAGGCGGGAACACCGGGGAGCTGTTTTTT. It codes for CASSFPGQVRGGNTGELFF. The full variable domain, completed using reference TRBV5-1 and TRBJ2-2, is KAGVTQTPRYLIKTRGQQVTLSCSPISGHRSVSWYQQTPGQGLQFLFEYFSETQRNKGNFPGRFSGRQFSNSRSEMNVSTLELGDSALYLCASSFPGQVRGGNTGELFFGEGSRLTVL.

V usage is TRBV23-1 and J usage is TRBJ2-7; a possible D gene is TRBD2 (5 bases). TRBV23-1 falls under the ORF class, with uncertain function. The CDR3 totals 15 residues. V lost 3 bases, J lost 3 bases, and 15 bases lay in between. CDR3 sequence: CASSHLASKCYEQYF. CDR3 bases: TGCGCCAGCAGTCACCTAGCATCGAAGTGCTACGAGCAGTACTTC.

This chain uses TRBV7-6 with TRBJ2-7; 8 bases map to TRBD1. This CDR3 has 14 amino acids. V dropped 5 bases and J dropped 4; count of bases not matched to a gene: 7. The germline CDR1 and CDR2 sequences are SGHVS and FNYEAQ. CDR3: CASSTGTGGYEQYF. CDR3 nucleotides: TGTGCCAGCAGCACCGGGACAGGCGGTTACGAGCAGTACTTC.

J is TRBJ2-2 and V is TRBV7-6; 8 bases agree with TRBD2. With 1 base clipped from V and 8 bases from J, the junction kept 15 bases outside the gene matches. The CDR3 runs 18 residues. Germline V gives CDR1 SGHVS, CDR2 FNYEAQ. The CDR3 here is CASSLGIPVAGPSGELFF. DNA for the CDR3: TGTGCCAGCAGCTTAGGAATCCCGGTAGCGGGACCGAGTGGGGAGCTGTTTTTT.

This chain connects TRBV5-1 to TRBJ1-1; D is possibly TRBD1 (6 bases). V shed 6 bases and J shed 1 base, with 13 bases lying between them. The CDR3 sequence is 14 residues long. Germline V gene lookup returns CDR1 SGHRS and CDR2 YFSETQ. CDR3 in DNA: TGCGCCAGCACGCACTTCAGGGGGAACACTGAAGCTTTCTTT. Its translation is CASTHFRGNTEAFF.

This chain connects TRBV10-3 to TRBJ2-3, with 11 bases lining up with TRBD2. The V segment lost 4 bases and the J segment 5 bases; nucleotides outside the gene matches: 11. The CDR3 contains 17 residues. Germline loops: CDR1 ENHRY, CDR2 SYGVKD. Written as DNA, the CDR3 is TGTGCCATCAGTGGTCGCTTAGCGGGGGGGCTGGGAGATACGCAGTATTTT. Translation: CAISGRLAGGLGDTQYF.

The chain has TRBV4-2 and TRBJ1-3; TRBD1 matches 7 bases. Germline CDR1 LGHNA, CDR2 YNFKEQ. The J segment lost 1 base and the V segment lost 0 bases, leaving 12 bases of the junction unmatched. CDR3 size: 19 residues. CDR3 in amino acids: CASSQEGLTGYFSGNTIYF. The CDR3, as DNA: TGTGCCAGCAGCCAAGAGGGGTTGACAGGGTATTTTTCTGGAAACACCATATATTTT.

The rearrangement links TRBV6-5 to TRBJ1-2, with D hard to call. This CDR3 contains 14 residues. Trimming stripped 6 bases from V and 4 bases from J, with 15 bases between. Germline V gives CDR1 MNHEY, CDR2 SVGAGI. The CDR3 sequence is CASRPHAEPYGYTF. CDR3 DNA sequence: TGTGCCAGCAGGCCCCATGCGGAGCCCTATGGCTACACCTTC.

V and J are TRBV19 and TRBJ2-7; weak D call: TRBD1 (5 bases). Deletions cut 7 bases from V and 5 bases from J, with 18 bases between. The CDR3 runs 14 residues. In germline, CDR1 is LNHDA, CDR2 SQIVND (reference sequence). Written as DNA, the CDR3 is TGTGCCAGTAAACTTCAGGGTGAACTGGACGAGCAGTACTTC. Translating gives CASKLQGELDEQYF. Based on the CDR3 plus reference TRBV19 and TRBJ2-7, the full variable domain is DGGITQSPKYLFRKEGQNVTLSCEQNLNHDAMYWYRQDPGQGLRLIYYSQIVNDFQKGDIAEGYSVSREKKESFPLTVTSAQKNPTAFYLCASKLQGELDEQYFGPGTRLTVT.

The J gene is TRBJ2-7, the V gene TRBV13; 7 bases match TRBD2. V shed 4 bases and J 0 bases; nucleotides not matched to a gene: 3. In germline, CDR1 is PRHDT, CDR2 FYEKMQ (reference sequence). CDR3 length equals 14 residues. The CDR3 sequence is CASSSGTNSYEQYF. The CDR3 nucleotides are TGTGCCAGCAGCTCCGGGACTAACTCCTACGAGCAGTACTTC.

The rearrangement uses TRBV2 and TRBJ1-4; 7 bases are a match to TRBD1. Per germline, CDR1 SNHLY and CDR2 FYNNEI. V trimming: 2 bases; J trimming: 4 bases; junction bases outside the gene matches: 4. CDR3 length: 15 residues. CDR3 DNA: TGTGCCAGCAGTGAATGGACAGGTCTTAATGAAAAACTGTTTTTT. The encoded protein is CASSEWTGLNEKLFF. The variable domain in full, with the rest retrieved from reference TRBV2 and TRBJ1-4, is EPEVTQTPSHQVTQMGQEVILRCVPISNHLYFYWYRQILGQKVEFLVSFYNNEISEKSEIFDDQFSVERPDGSNFTLKIRSTKLEDSAMYFCASSEWTGLNEKLFFGSGTQLSVL.

This clone was observed a few times. The chain couples TRBV6-5 to TRBJ1-5, with 8 bases fitting TRBD1. The CDR3 is made up of 15 amino acids. Per germline, CDR1 MNHEY and CDR2 SVGAGI. Trimming took 6 bases from V and 4 from J; bases not matched to a gene: 8. CDR3 in amino acids: CASSPTGALNQPQHF. The CDR3 region has the DNA TGTGCCAGCAGCCCGACAGGGGCCTTAAATCAGCCCCAGCATTTT.